This T cell receptor beta chain was captured by sequencing in a study of T cells in women clearing cervical HPV infection. Genomic DNA, averaging around 1,200 ng per sample, yielded TCR beta CDR3 via immunoSEQ. Method: immunoSEQ multiplex PCR; TCRdb's copy keeps in-frame clones and lacks some. The table lists more than 20,000 clones. V was cut by 3 bases and J by 4 bases, with 9 bases left in between. The CDR3 runs 14 residues. Germline V gives CDR1 MDHEN, CDR2 SYDVKM. Points from the study as a whole: TRBV6-7 relative abundance averaged 0.11% in cases and approximately 0.15% in controls.

A word on this clone: What it binds is unknown. The DNA ends 3 residues before the CDR3 does, and the rest of the CDR3 is filled in from the germline J gene.

The origin of this receptor is a woman between 18 and 70 years old with a cervical HPV16 infection that either progressed to CIN3+ or cleared (not recorded which). This sequence joins TRBV28 and TRBJ1-4; D remains ambiguous. What was sequenced was blood buffy coat. The CDR3 sequence is CASSFAAVNEKLFF. The CDR3 bases that were read are TGTGCCAGCAGTTTCGCGGCCGTTAATGAAAAA.